This TCR beta chain derives from a study of cytomegalovirus exposure and HLA in healthy donors (TCRdb year 2017). About the investigation overall: An earlier analysis of roughly 630 of the donors reported approximately 270 Gb of sequence data and 117 million unique TCR beta sequences from 150 million to 200 million T cells. The study was designed to test whether signatures of past pathogen exposure could be identified by cataloging public T cell receptors. The T cell repertoires of 666 subjects were profiled by immunosequencing and related to cytomegalovirus serostatus. To predict cytomegalovirus infection status, the study brought together high-throughput TCR immunosequencing, statistical association of individual TCRs with disease status, and machine learning. Roughly 5 DR-DQ haplotypes were handled as single units for association and clustering, since linkage in the cohort was strong. Among roughly 400 genotyped donors of the cohort, an average of about 220,000 unique TCR beta nucleotide sequences was sequenced per donor, of which roughly 17% were non-productive. Around 320 gigabases of sequencing data and approximately 85 million unique TCR sequences were included in an early release covering several hundred HLA-typed donors. Typing coverage varied by locus: about 629-630 donors for A, B, C, DRB1 and DQB1; some 520 for DQA1; more than 600 for DPA1; 450 to 480 for DPB1. To study patterns of TCR occurrence, a later analysis re-analyzed previously published TCR beta repertoires from several hundred donors and added high-resolution HLA genotyping. Donor age, sex, ethnicity and CMV serostatus were compiled together with the repertoire data. The genetic ancestry cluster associated with self-reported Caucasian donors included 81% of the roughly 400 genotyped donors. All discovery cohort repertoires had been generated on a single sequencing platform. Class I and class II HLA loci were covered by the typing at four-digit resolution. Along with the roughly 670-subject first cohort, a separate validation cohort of around 110 different subjects was used. An earlier analysis of approximately 500 of the donors applied high-throughput TCR beta sequencing to assess whether each TCR beta V gene segment acted as functional or pseudogenic. In a later genetic analysis, genome-wide SNP genotypes for about 65% of the roughly 700 donors were used, and that subset was treated as a discovery cohort. In the later analysis, no new phenotypic data were used to find candidate immune exposures; instead, reliance was placed on TCR beta sequences and their occurrence across donors. Results and caveats for the whole study, not just this receptor: Compared with the 666-donor mean, donors in an Asian-associated ancestry cluster had fewer N-insertions in productive TCRs, according to a later genetic analysis. A few of the identified cytomegalovirus-associated TCR beta chains were confirmed in vitro to be specific for cytomegalovirus antigens. A later analysis found that most CMV-associated TCR beta chains appeared HLA-restricted, with HLA associations seemingly driven largely by CMV exposure. Across donors, most TCR sequences were observed very rarely, whereas some public TCRs were present in many individuals. Presence/absence analyses assumed roughly uniform sequencing depth across donors, an assumption that may not hold. HLA typing was unavailable for some donors at each locus, so association tests used only the typed subset. An earlier analysis of around 540 of the donors showed that most TCR beta V segments appeared in productive rearrangements either about 87% or about 30% of the time, which broadly matched IMGT annotations. Compared with equally common non-associated chains, HLA-associated TCR beta chains in a later analysis were more clonally expanded and had lower generation probabilities. This cohort had only TCR beta chains sequenced, and the lack of alpha or paired-chain data limited which features could be detected. A cluster of highly shared sequence variants was judged likely to represent a technical artifact of the sequencing pipeline. Strong co-occurrence of HLA alleles, especially DR and DQ, made assigning TCR associations to individual alleles difficult. The authors suggested that the approach could potentially be generalized to other disease states and immunological phenotypes. Because the 87-base-pair reads could not distinguish some IMGT-functional V segments, including TRBV6-2 and TRBV6-3, those segments were excluded. Because counts were too low, about 17 rarely observed V segments, including chromosome 9 orphons, were excluded from the earlier analysis of 587 of the donors. For the cohort, immune exposure information was limited to CMV serostatus. Correlated functional status among segregating V segments might reflect linkage disequilibrium, but an unknown experimental factor could not be ruled out. V-gene and J-gene trimming of TCR beta chains was associated with a missense DCLRE1C variant in a later genetic analysis, and the association was replicated in an independent cohort. A later analysis found that TCR association rates varied across HLA loci, with DRB1 alleles showing the most associated TCRs and HLA-C alleles the fewest. Several of the top co-occurrence clusters appeared to be linked to parvovirus B19, influenza, CMV and Epstein-Barr virus, according to a later analysis. A further reported finding was that TCR beta sequences accurately predicted the HLA-A and HLA-B alleles for most subjects in the first cohort. The study gave a list of some 150 TCR beta chains associated with cytomegalovirus. A later analysis associated roughly 17,000 TCR beta sequences with specific HLA alleles at a false discovery rate of 0.05. In both the original and validation cohorts, the classifier was reported to diagnose cytomegalovirus status with high specificity and sensitivity.

With termini counted, the CDR3 has 14 amino acids. This entry keeps only the CDR3 DNA: 42 bases, framed from base 1. Cut back by 2 bases and 5 bases, the V and J ends lie 13 bases apart. Sequences SGHDT (CDR1) and YYEEEE (CDR2) are obtained from the germline V gene. This clone was counted once. The antigen it recognizes is unknown. A read error is likely, as this CDR3 ends without the conserved phenylalanine or tryptophan. The library was generated by the immunoSEQ multiplex PCR assay. A mixture of 60 forward primers for TCR Vbeta segments and 13 reverse primers for TCR Jbeta segments was used in the multiplex PCR. Amplification of the CDR3 region of rearranged TCR beta genes was performed with a multiplex PCR assay on genomic DNA. On the Illumina HiSeq System, the amplified TCR beta libraries were sequenced as 87-base-pair reads. The source study handled its data this way. Across the 700 or so repertoires, a later analysis counted around 80 million unique TCR beta chains, 9.5 million to 13 million of which were shared by at least two donors. To remove PCR and sequencing errors, raw reads were error-corrected and collapsed into unique sequences using a nearest-neighbor algorithm that merged closely related sequences. CDR3 sequences were aligned to IMGT reference sequences to assign V, D and J gene segments. For a sequence to be retained, at least a six-nucleotide match to both a V gene segment and a J gene segment was required. A rearrangement counted as productive if the CDR3 had no stop codons and remained in frame with V and J, and every other rearrangement counted as non-productive. CDR3 was defined according to IMGT convention as the region running from the second conserved V-encoded cysteine to the conserved J-encoded phenylalanine. The earlier analysis of 550 to 650 of the donors excluded any sequence lacking an unambiguous match to a single V gene segment. An earlier analysis of around 600 of the donors classified V segments as functional when productive rearrangements were above 56.7% and as segregating when the standard deviation between donors was above 5%. To diagnose cytomegalovirus status from the catalog of TCR beta chain sequences, a statistical classification framework was built. V and J gene assignment, in a later analysis, came from comparing TCR nucleotide sequences with IMGT/GENE-DB human TR gene sequences. The TCRdist pipeline was used in a later analysis to assign CDR3 sequences and most-parsimonious VDJ recombination scenarios. In a later analysis, each TCR beta chain was defined by its CDR3 amino acid sequence together with its V-gene family, and reads without a unique V-gene family were excluded. A later analysis removed 500 to 600 highly shared, low-generation-probability nucleotide sequences to deal with suspected cross-contamination and a sequencing artifact. For each public chain, a later analysis derived a clonal expansion index from normalized ranks of inferred template counts within each repertoire. In a later analysis, generation probabilities were computed using a VDJ recombination model fitted to out-of-frame rearrangements, and the results were checked against IGoR. A later analysis scored TCR-TCR, TCR-HLA and TCR-CMV co-occurrence with hypergeometric tests, applying a repertoire-size bias correction to TCR pairs. A later analysis estimated false discovery rates by permuting HLA or CMV assignments 20 times. In a later analysis, co-occurring TCRs were grouped using DBSCAN, with TCRdist sequence similarity added in when clustering inside HLA-allele-positive subsets. For co-occurrence clustering, repertoires with fewer than 30,000 or more than 120,000 public chains were excluded, along with a handful of repertoires with anomalous nucleotide sharing. TCRdb stores this immuneACCESS table with in-frame sequences only. Part of the clones is absent; in the studies checked, under half of the shortfall reflects unresolved V genes, and no reason is known for the rest. V and J calls and clone size are as listed in that table; D and trimming were resolved from the DNA. The sample contains about 98,000 clones, around three quarters of them found a single time. The ten largest clonotypes hold 7% to 10% of the sample.

The cohort comprised some 730 healthy bone marrow donors. At the time of sampling, every cohort member was nominally healthy, though immune exposures that went unrecorded were likely present. CMV serostatus was positive for roughly 290 and negative for about 50% of the roughly 700 cohort members, and was not recorded for this donor. Each donor provided a peripheral blood sample, and peripheral blood mononuclear cells were used for TCR beta sequencing. The Qiagen DNeasy Blood Extraction Kit was used to extract genomic DNA from the blood cell samples. This TCR came from a human donor in good health. The chain employs TRBV5-6 and TRBJ1-1, with TRBD1 tentatively as D gene (6 bases match). The sequenced sample was PBMCs. For the CDR3, the sequence is CASSFIQGWTEAFL. Here is the DNA: TGTGCCAGCAGCTTCATACAGGGCTGGACTGAAGCTTTCCTT.